The source of this TCR beta chain is a study of T-cell reconstitution after alpha-beta-depleted transplantation in children. Germline V gene sequence: CDR1 SGHVS, CDR2 FNYEAQ. Trimming shortened V by 8 bases and J by 4 bases, and 21 bases separated the two germline ends. The CDR3 is made up of 15 amino acids. TCRbeta library preparation incorporated unique molecular identifiers. TCRdb itself ran the PCR reads through MiXCR, one entry per CDR3 protein. The sample shows over 550,000 distinct CDR3 sequences, over 9.5% of them seen only once. The sequence was obtained from a human donor who donated a stem cell graft to a child with acute myeloid leukemia. The sequenced sample was PBMCs from the stem cell graft donor, obtained from the stem cell graft. The rearrangement joins TRBV7-6 to TRBJ2-7; either TRBD1 or TRBD2 may supply D (7 bases each). CDR3 sequence (DNA): TGTGCCAGCTCCAAGGGGGCTAGCGGCCCTTACGAGCAGTACTTC. Translating it yields CASSKGASGPYEQYF.